Listed here are 7 T cell receptor beta chains from one sample, sequenced in a study of T cell clones after liver transplantation (dated by TCRdb to between 2018 and 2020). Alloreactive TCRbeta sequences were defined by sequencing the proliferating CFSE-low cells from the MLR. These receptors have no known antigen. Receptor libraries were prepared by the immunoSEQ multiplex PCR assay. TCRdb provides this immuneACCESS table in a form limited to in-frame rearrangements. Some clones are lacking; in checked studies, under half of them reflect an unresolved V gene, and why the rest are absent is not known. This sample gives thousands of clones in total; around 30% of them show up just once. Of the sample, about 4.8% falls within the top ten clones. Sequenced sample: CD4+ T cells from cultured PBMCs. The receptors stem from a human patient who received a liver transplant. Some T cells present after a transplant may be cells of the graft donor.

The rearrangement joins TRBV2 to TRBJ1-1; 9 nucleotides align to TRBD1. CDR3 length: 15 residues. The J segment lost 1 base and the V segment lost 6 bases, leaving 6 bases of the junction unmatched. Germline assignment: CDR1 SNHLY and CDR2 FYNNEI. The CDR3: CASRWLTGGNTEAFF. The CDR3 DNA sequence: TGTGCCAGCAGATGGTTGACAGGGGGGAACACTGAAGCTTTCTTT. The whole variable domain, remainder taken from reference TRBV2 and TRBJ1-1, is EPEVTQTPSHQVTQMGQEVILRCVPISNHLYFYWYRQILGQKVEFLVSFYNNEISEKSEIFDDQFSVERPDGSNFTLKIRSTKLEDSAMYFCASRWLTGGNTEAFFGQGTRLTVV.

This clone was detected only a few times. At one boundary the junction diverges from the germline segment, which might be a read error. At the DNA level, this CDR3 is encoded by other sequences in the same sample as well. This chain joins TRBV4-1 and TRBJ2-2; 7 positions agree with TRBD2. Germline CDR1 and CDR2: MGHRA and YSYEKL. CDR3 length: 16 amino acids. Written as DNA, the CDR3 is TGTGCCAGCAGCCAAGATCCCGGGAGGAGGACCGGGGAGCTGTTTTTT. This gives the protein CASSQDPGRRTGELFF.

The chain couples TRBV6-5 to TRBJ1-1; D possibly corresponds to TRBD1 (6 bases). This CDR3 comprises 14 residues. Germline values: CDR1 MNHEY, CDR2 SVGAGI. The V end was cut by 7 bases, the J end by 4 bases, with 16 bases between. CDR3 sequence reads: CASKRGGTTTEAFF. The DNA of the CDR3 is TGTGCCAGCAAAAGGGGGGGGACAACCACTGAAGCTTTCTTT.

The chain combines TRBV5-4 with TRBJ2-3; the D gene is possibly TRBD1 (6 bases). V lost 4 bases and J lost 4, with 19 bases in between. Germline-derived CDR1 and CDR2 are SGHNT and YYREEE (reference sequence). The CDR3 covers 16 residues. The chain's CDR3 is CASSPMRGRESDTQYF. The CDR3 region has the DNA TGTGCCAGCAGCCCAATGAGGGGGAGAGAGTCAGATACGCAGTATTTT.

The rearrangement links TRBV11-2 to TRBJ2-5; 9 positions agree with TRBD2. The CDR3 loop spans 15 amino acids. Germline-derived CDR1 and CDR2 are SGHAT and FQNNGV. The J segment lost 5 bases and the V segment lost 1 base, leaving 5 bases of the junction unmatched. CDR3 sequence (DNA): TGTGCCAGCAGCTTAGGCGGGAGGGCCTCCGAGACCCAGTACTTC. It is translated as CASSLGGRASETQYF.

The chain is built from TRBV2 and TRBJ1-6, with a possible D match to TRBD1 (5 bases). The V gene lost 7 bases and the J gene lost 7 bases, with 11 bases spanning the gap. CDR1 and CDR2 from the germline V gene are SNHLY and FYNNEI. The CDR3 spans 13 residues. For the CDR3, the DNA is TGTGCCAGCATCAGGGTGGAGAATTCACCCCTCCACTTT. As protein: CASIRVENSPLHF.

The chain is built from TRBV4-3 and TRBJ2-1, with 13 bases aligning to TRBD2. In germline, CDR1 is LGHNA, CDR2 YSLEER. There are 17 residues in the CDR3. V shed 0 bases, J shed 12 bases, and the junction held 11 bases outside the gene matches. This CDR3 reads CASSQDWGLAGYGGQFF. CDR3 DNA sequence: TGCGCCAGCAGCCAAGATTGGGGACTAGCGGGATATGGTGGGCAGTTCTTC.